The 11 T cell receptor beta chains listed next were all sequenced from one sample in a study of blood T cell repertoires in COVID-19 (dated by TCRdb to 2018 to 2020). Library method: the immunoSEQ multiplex PCR assay. Held by TCRdb, this immuneACCESS table contains in-frame sequences only and omits some clones. Under half of the omission traces to an unresolved V gene where checked; the cause of the rest is unknown. The sample table shows tens of thousands of clones, and roughly 79% are seen once. In total, the top ten clones hold about 22% of the sample. Material: peripheral blood. These receptors originate from a woman over 75 with COVID-19, enrolled during active disease.

The V gene is TRBV29-1, the J gene TRBJ2-7; D gene unclear. This CDR3 contains 12 residues. V was trimmed by 7 bases and J by 0 bases, leaving 10 bases between them. Germline assignment: CDR1 SQVTM and CDR2 ANQGSEA. CDR3 coding DNA: TGCAGCGCCGGTTTGTTCTCCTACGAGCAGTACTTC. This translates into CSAGLFSYEQYF.

V and J are TRBV9 and TRBJ1-1; D unresolved. V was trimmed by 0 bases and J by 1 base, leaving 16 bases between them. Germline CDR1 is SGDLS and CDR2 is YYNGEE. CDR3 size: 17 residues. The CDR3, as DNA: TGTGCCAGCAGCGTAGAGGTTTGGCTCTCGGGGAACACTGAAGCTTTCTTT. Translation: CASSVEVWLSGNTEAFF. The whole variable domain, remainder taken from reference TRBV9 and TRBJ1-1, is DSGVTQTPKHLITATGQRVTLRCSPRSGDLSVYWYQQSLDQGLQFLIQYYNGEERAKGNILERFSAQQFPDLHSELNLSSLELGDSALYFCASSVEVWLSGNTEAFFGQGTRLTVV.

The chain carries TRBV5-1 and TRBJ1-6, with TRBD1 matching 7 bases. Germline V gene lookup returns CDR1 SGHRS and CDR2 YFSETQ. The CDR3 sequence is 15 residues long. Trimming cost V 0 bases and J 7 bases; bases outside gene matches: 4. CDR3 amino acids: CASSLDRGRNSPLHF. CDR3 in DNA: TGCGCCAGCAGCTTGGACAGGGGTAGGAATTCACCCCTCCACTTT. The variable domain in full, with the rest retrieved from reference TRBV5-1 and TRBJ1-6, is KAGVTQTPRYLIKTRGQQVTLSCSPISGHRSVSWYQQTPGQGLQFLFEYFSETQRNKGNFPGRFSGRQFSNSRSEMNVSTLELGDSALYLCASSLDRGRNSPLHFGNGTRLTVT.

The J gene is TRBJ1-1, the V gene TRBV2; possible D gene TRBD1, 6 bases. This CDR3 is built from 16 residues. The germline V gene has CDR1 SNHLY and CDR2 FYNNEI. The V end was cut by 4 bases, the J end by 4 bases, with 19 bases between. The CDR3 region has the DNA TGTGCCAGCAGTGCTCAGGCCTTGGGGGCCGGCACTGAAGCTTTCTTT. It codes for CASSAQALGAGTEAFF.

The chain recombines TRBV30 with TRBJ2-1; TRBD2 matches 14 bases. The CDR3 totals 20 residues. V lost 3 bases to trimming and J lost 1 base; unmatched junction nucleotides: 14. Germline V gene lookup returns CDR1 GTSNPN and CDR2 SVGIG (reference sequence). The DNA for the CDR3 is TGTGCCTGGAGGGGCCTTTCCGGGACTAGCGGGAGTAGGTCCTACAATGAGCAGTTCTTC. It is translated as CAWRGLSGTSGSRSYNEQFF.

This chain links TRBV6-5 with TRBJ1-2, with TRBD1 matching over 7 bases. The CDR3 runs 15 residues. Germline V gene lookup returns CDR1 MNHEY and CDR2 SVGAGI. V shed 7 bases and J 4 bases; nucleotides not matched to a gene: 12. CDR3 coding DNA: TGTGCCAGCATCCTGAATCCGGGACAGTTCTATGGCTACACCTTC. Residues: CASILNPGQFYGYTF.

This clone showed up just once. The chain recombines TRBV10-3 with TRBJ1-2; 7 bases map to TRBD1. The CDR3 loop spans 14 amino acids. V was clipped by 3 bases and J by 2 bases; unmatched bases: 3. CDR1 is ENHRY, CDR2 SYGVKD, per germline. CDR3 in DNA: TGTGCCATCAGTGACAGACAGGGAAACTATGGCTACACCTTC. This translates into CAISDRQGNYGYTF.

The chain recombines TRBV12-3 or TRBV12-4 with TRBJ2-7; D remains unclear. Deletions cut 3 bases from V and 0 bases from J, with 6 bases between. The CDR3 loop spans 13 amino acids. The CDR3 DNA is TGTGCCAGCAGTTTGGCCCACTCCTACGAGCAGTACTTC. This sequence encodes CASSLAHSYEQYF.

The chain uses TRBV7-9 and TRBJ1-5; D remains unclear. The CDR3 loop spans 14 amino acids. The V gene lost 5 bases and the J gene lost 6 bases, with 14 bases spanning the gap. Germline-derived CDR1 and CDR2 are SEHNR and FQNEAQ (reference sequence). CDR3 nucleotides: TGTGCCAGCAGCCCCCCCGGGGATAGTCAGCCCCAGCATTTT. It codes for CASSPPGDSQPQHF.

V gene TRBV7-2 combines with J gene TRBJ2-3; 12 bases line up with TRBD2. Trimming at V came to 5 bases and at J to 1 base, leaving 4 bases not matched to a gene. The CDR3 spans 16 residues. The germline CDR1 and CDR2 sequences are SGHTA and FQGNSA. DNA of the CDR3: TGTGCCAGCAGCAAACTAGCGGGAGGCCGCACAGATACGCAGTATTTT. Its translation: CASSKLAGGRTDTQYF.

This clone was seen just once. The chain combines TRBV5-1 with TRBJ1-2, with D maybe TRBD1 (6 bases). This CDR3 is built from 13 residues. V gave up 2 bases and J gave up 6 bases, with 11 bases separating them. Germline lookup yields CDR1 SGHRS and CDR2 YFSETQ. DNA of the CDR3: TGCGCCAGCAGCTTACAGGGTACGGATGGCTACACCTTC. Protein product: CASSLQGTDGYTF.